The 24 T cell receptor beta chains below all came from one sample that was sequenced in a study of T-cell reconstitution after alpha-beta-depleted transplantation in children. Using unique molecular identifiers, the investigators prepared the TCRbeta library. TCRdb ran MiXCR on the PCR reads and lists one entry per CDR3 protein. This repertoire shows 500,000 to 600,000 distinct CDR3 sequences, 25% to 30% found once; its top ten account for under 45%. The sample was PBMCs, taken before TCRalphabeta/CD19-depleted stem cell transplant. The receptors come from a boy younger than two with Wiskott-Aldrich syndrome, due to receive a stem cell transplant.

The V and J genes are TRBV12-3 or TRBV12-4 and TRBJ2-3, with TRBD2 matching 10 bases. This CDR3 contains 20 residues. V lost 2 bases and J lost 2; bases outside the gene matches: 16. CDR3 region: CASSLFGSSGSLGATDTQYF. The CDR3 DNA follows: TGTGCCAGCAGTTTATTCGGGTCTAGCGGGAGTTTAGGCGCCACAGATACGCAGTATTTT.

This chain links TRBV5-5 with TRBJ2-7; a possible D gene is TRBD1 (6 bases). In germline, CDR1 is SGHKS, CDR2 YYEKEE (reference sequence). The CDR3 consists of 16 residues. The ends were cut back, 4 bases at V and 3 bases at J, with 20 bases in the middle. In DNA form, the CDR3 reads TGTGCCAGCAGCCCGTTTGGAACAGGGAGCGGCTACGAGCAGTACTTC. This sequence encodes CASSPFGTGSGYEQYF.

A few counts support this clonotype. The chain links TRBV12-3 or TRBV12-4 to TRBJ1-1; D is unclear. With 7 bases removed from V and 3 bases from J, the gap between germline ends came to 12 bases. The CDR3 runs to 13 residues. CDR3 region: CASTLDGYTEAFF. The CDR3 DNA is TGTGCCAGCACCTTGGACGGCTACACTGAAGCTTTCTTT.

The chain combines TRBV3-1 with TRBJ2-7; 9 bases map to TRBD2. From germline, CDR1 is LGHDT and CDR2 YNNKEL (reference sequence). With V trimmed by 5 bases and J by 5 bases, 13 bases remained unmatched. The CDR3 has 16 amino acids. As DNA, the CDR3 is TGTGCCAGCAGCGTGGGGACGAGCGGGAGGTTCGACGAGCAGTACTTC. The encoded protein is CASSVGTSGRFDEQYF.

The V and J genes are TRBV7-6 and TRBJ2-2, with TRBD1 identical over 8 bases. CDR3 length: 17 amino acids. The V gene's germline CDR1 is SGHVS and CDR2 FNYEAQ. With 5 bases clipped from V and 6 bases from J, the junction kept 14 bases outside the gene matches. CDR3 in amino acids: CASSPISTGGWSGELFF. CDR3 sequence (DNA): TGTGCCAGCAGCCCGATTTCAACAGGGGGATGGTCCGGGGAGCTGTTTTTT. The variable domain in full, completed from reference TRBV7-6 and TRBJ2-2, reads GAGVSQSPRYKVTKRGQDVALRCDPISGHVSLYWYRQALGQGPEFLTYFNYEAQQDKSGLPNDRFSAERPEGSISTLTIQRTEQRDSAMYRCASSPISTGGWSGELFFGEGSRLTVL.

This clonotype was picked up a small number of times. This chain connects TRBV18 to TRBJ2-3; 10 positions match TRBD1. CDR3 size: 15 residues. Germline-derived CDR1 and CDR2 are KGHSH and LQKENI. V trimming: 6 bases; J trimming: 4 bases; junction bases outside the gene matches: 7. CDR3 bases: TGTGCCAGCTCGGGCGACAGGGGGCATCCAGATACGCAGTATTTT. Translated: CASSGDRGHPDTQYF.

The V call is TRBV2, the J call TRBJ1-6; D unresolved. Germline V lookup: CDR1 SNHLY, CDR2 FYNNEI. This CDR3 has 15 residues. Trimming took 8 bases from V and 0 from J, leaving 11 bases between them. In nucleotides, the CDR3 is TGTGCCAGCTTTAGGGATAGCTCCTATAATTCACCCCTCCACTTT. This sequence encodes CASFRDSSYNSPLHF.

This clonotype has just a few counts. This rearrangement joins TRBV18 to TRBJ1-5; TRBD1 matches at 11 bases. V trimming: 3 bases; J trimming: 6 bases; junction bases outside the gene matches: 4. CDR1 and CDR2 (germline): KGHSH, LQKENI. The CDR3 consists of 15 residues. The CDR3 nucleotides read TGTGCCAGCTCACCCGGGACAGGGGGAGGTCAGCCCCAGCATTTT. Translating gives CASSPGTGGGQPQHF.

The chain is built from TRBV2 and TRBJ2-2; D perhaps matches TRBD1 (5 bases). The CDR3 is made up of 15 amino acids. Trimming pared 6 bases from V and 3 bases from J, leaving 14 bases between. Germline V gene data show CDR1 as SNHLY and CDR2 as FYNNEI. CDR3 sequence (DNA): TGTGCCAGCAGGGGGCCCCCAAGGGACACCGGGGAGCTGTTTTTT. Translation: CASRGPPRDTGELFF.

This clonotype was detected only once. CDR3 protein: CASKSRDYQPQHF. The DNA for the CDR3 is TGTGCCAGCAAGTCCAGGGATTATCAGCCCCAGCATTTT. The V and J genes are TRBV27 and TRBJ1-5; D possibly corresponds to TRBD1 (5 bases). V was shortened by 7 bases and J by 5 bases, with 12 bases between the two germline ends. The CDR3 covers 13 residues. Germline loops: CDR1 MNHEY, CDR2 SMNVEV (reference sequence).

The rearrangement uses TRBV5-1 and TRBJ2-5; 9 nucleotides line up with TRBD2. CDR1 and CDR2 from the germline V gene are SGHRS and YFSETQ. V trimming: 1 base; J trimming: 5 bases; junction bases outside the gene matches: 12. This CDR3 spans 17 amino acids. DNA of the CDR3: TGCGCCAGCAGCTTGACGGCTAGCGGGATGTCACGGGAGACCCAGTACTTC. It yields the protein CASSLTASGMSRETQYF.

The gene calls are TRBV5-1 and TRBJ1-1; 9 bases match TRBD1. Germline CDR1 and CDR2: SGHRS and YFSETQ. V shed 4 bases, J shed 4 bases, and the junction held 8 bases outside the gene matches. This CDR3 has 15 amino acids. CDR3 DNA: TGCGCCAGCAGCGTACAGGGGGCTTGGGGCACTGAAGCTTTCTTT. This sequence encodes CASSVQGAWGTEAFF.

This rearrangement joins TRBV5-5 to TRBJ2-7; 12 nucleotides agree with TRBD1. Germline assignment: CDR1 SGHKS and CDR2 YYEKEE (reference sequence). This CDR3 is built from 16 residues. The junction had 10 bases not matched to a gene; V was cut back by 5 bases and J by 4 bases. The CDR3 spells CASSFNPGQGAYEQYF. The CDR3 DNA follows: TGTGCCAGCAGTTTCAACCCGGGACAGGGGGCTTACGAGCAGTACTTC. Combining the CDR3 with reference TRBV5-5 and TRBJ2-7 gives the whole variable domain DAGVTQSPTHLIKTRGQQVTLRCSPISGHKSVSWYQQVLGQGPQFIFQYYEKEERGRGNFPDRFSARQFPNYSSELNVNALLLGDSALYLCASSFNPGQGAYEQYFGPGTRLTVT.

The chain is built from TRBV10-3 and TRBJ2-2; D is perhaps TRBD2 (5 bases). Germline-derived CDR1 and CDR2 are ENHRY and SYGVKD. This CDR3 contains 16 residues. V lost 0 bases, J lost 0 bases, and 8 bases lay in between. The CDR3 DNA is TGTGCCATCAGTGAGTCCAAGCGGACGAACACCGGGGAGCTGTTTTTT. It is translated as CAISESKRTNTGELFF.

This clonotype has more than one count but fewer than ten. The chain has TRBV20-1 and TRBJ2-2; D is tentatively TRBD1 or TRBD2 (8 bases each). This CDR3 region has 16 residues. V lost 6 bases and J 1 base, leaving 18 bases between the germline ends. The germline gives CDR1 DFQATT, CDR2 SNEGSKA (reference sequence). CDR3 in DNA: TGCAGTGCCGGGGGGGCGGGACAGGTGAACACCGGGGAGCTGTTTTTT. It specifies CSAGGAGQVNTGELFF.

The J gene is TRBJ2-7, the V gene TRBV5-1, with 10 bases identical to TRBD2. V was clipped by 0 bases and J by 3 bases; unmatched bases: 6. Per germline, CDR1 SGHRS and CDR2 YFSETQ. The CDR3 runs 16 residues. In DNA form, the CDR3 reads TGCGCCAGCAGCTTGGCCGCTACTAGCGGGAACTACGAGCAGTACTTC. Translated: CASSLAATSGNYEQYF.

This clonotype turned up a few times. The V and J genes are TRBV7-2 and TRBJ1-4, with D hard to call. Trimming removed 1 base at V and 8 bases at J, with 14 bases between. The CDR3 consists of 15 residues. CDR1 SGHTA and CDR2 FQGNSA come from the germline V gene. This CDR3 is CASSLGAPRREKLFF. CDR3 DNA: TGTGCCAGCAGCTTAGGGGCACCACGGCGGGAAAAACTGTTTTTT.

The CDR3 is CASSLEEVGGHNEQFF. The DNA of the CDR3 is TGTGCCAGCAGTTTAGAAGAGGTGGGAGGGCACAATGAGCAGTTCTTC. V is TRBV27 and J is TRBJ2-1; 7 positions agree with TRBD2. The germline V gene encodes CDR1 MNHEY and CDR2 SMNVEV (reference sequence). The CDR3 is made up of 16 amino acids. J was trimmed by 5 bases and V by 2 bases; bases with no gene match: 9.

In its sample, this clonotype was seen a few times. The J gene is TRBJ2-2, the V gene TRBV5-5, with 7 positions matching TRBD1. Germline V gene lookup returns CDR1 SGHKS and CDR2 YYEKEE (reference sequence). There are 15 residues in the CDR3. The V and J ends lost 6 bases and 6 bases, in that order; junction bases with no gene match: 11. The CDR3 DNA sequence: TGTGCCAGCACCACGGCGTCGACAGGGCCCGGGGAGCTGTTTTTT. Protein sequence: CASTTASTGPGELFF.

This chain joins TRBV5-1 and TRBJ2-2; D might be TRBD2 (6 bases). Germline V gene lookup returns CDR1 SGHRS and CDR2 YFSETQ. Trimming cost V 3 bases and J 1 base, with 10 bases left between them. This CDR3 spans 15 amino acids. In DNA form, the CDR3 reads TGCGCCAGCAGCTACGGAGGGAAGAACACCGGGGAGCTGTTTTTT. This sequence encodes CASSYGGKNTGELFF.

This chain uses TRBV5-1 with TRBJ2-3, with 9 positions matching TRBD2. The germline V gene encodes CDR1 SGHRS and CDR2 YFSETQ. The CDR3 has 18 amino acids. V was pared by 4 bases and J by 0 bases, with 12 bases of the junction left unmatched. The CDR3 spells CASSLDATGTSSTDTQYF. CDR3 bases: TGCGCCAGCAGCCTTGATGCTACCGGGACTAGCAGCACAGATACGCAGTATTTT.

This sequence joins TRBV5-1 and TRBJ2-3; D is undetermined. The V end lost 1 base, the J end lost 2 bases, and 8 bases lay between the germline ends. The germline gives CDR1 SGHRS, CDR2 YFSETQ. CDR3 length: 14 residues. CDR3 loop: CASSLFMDTDTQYF. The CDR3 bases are TGCGCCAGCAGCTTGTTCATGGACACAGATACGCAGTATTTT. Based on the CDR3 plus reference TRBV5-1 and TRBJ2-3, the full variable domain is KAGVTQTPRYLIKTRGQQVTLSCSPISGHRSVSWYQQTPGQGLQFLFEYFSETQRNKGNFPGRFSGRQFSNSRSEMNVSTLELGDSALYLCASSLFMDTDTQYFGPGTRLTVL.

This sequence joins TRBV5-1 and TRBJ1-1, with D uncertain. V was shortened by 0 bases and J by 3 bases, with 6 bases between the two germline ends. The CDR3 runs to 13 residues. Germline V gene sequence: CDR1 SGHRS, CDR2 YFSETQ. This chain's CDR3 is CASSLAQYTEAFF. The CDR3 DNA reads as TGCGCCAGCAGCTTGGCACAGTACACTGAAGCTTTCTTT.

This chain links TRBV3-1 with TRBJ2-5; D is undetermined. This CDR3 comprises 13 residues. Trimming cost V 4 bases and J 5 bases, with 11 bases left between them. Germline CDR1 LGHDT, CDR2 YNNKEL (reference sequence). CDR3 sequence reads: CASSRSDVETQYF. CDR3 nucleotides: TGTGCCAGCAGCCGAAGTGATGTGGAGACCCAGTACTTC.